This T cell receptor (beta chain) comes out of a study of T cells after yellow fever vaccination. CDR3 length equals 15 residues. CDR1 and CDR2 (germline): SGHTA, FQGNSA. Trimming removed 1 base at V and 4 bases at J, with 10 bases between. Making TCR cDNA involved 5'RACE template switching, which added UMIs and a universal primer site. Via MiXCR, TCRdb re-called the 5' RACE reads, giving one row per CDR3 protein. The sample shows 250,000 or so distinct CDR3 sequences, less than 8.5% of them seen only once. Here the sequenced sample was CD4+ T cells sorted from PBMCs, taken 15 days after the yellow fever booster vaccination. The clonotype comes from a man aged 25 to 45 who received the YFV17D yellow fever vaccine. The rearrangement joins TRBV7-2 to TRBJ2-2; either TRBD1 or TRBD2 may supply D (5 bases each). The DNA of the CDR3 is TGTGCCAGCAGCTTAGTGATTGGGGGCACCGGGGAGCTGTTTTTT. Translating it yields CASSLVIGGTGELFF.